The 28 T cell receptor beta chains below come from one sample, sequenced in a study of regulatory T cells in long-lasting Graves disease. Time point defined: newly diagnosed GD, antithyroid drugs for less than 3 months. PBMC RNA was the source of the TCR library. In building TCR beta libraries, iRepertoire HTBI primers were used together with Arm-PCR of CDR3 regions. TCRdb redid the calling of the multiplex PCR reads with MiXCR, one entry per CDR3 protein. The table includes 400,000 to 500,000 distinct CDR3 sequences, 14% detected once. A further study also used this sample, focusing on T cells in Graves' hyperthyroidism and ophthalmopathy.

The source material was peripheral blood mononuclear cells (PBMCs), sampled at new diagnosis, from a patient treated with antithyroid drugs. These receptors were collected from a woman in her fifties or sixties with Graves disease.

Many counts were recorded for this clonotype. V is TRBV29-1 and J is TRBJ1-1; weak D call: TRBD1 (5 bases). The CDR3 sequence is 14 residues long. The germline V gene has CDR1 SQVTM and CDR2 ANQGSEA. V gave up 6 bases and J gave up 4 bases, with 18 bases separating them. The CDR3: CSVARDLSSTEAFF. CDR3 in DNA: TGCAGCGTGGCCAGGGACCTTAGCAGCACTGAAGCTTTCTTT.

This clonotype was detected a few times. The V call is TRBV28, the J call TRBJ2-1, with 8 bases lining up with TRBD1. This CDR3 comprises 16 residues. Germline V gives CDR1 MDHEN, CDR2 SYDVKM. J was trimmed by 6 bases and V by 6 bases; bases with no gene match: 13. CDR3 residues: CASSFIQGQGGNEQFF. CDR3 in DNA: TGTGCCAGCAGCTTTATTCAAGGACAGGGTGGCAATGAGCAGTTCTTC.

This clonotype appeared a few times. CDR3 DNA sequence: TGTGCCACCAGCAGAGATTTGGTGGGAGCAGGGGCTGAAAAACTGTTTTTT. Its translation: CATSRDLVGAGAEKLFF. The chain employs TRBV15 and TRBJ1-4; D might be TRBD1 (6 bases). Germline CDR1 is LNHNV and CDR2 is YYDKDF (reference sequence). There are 17 residues in the CDR3. V lost 0 bases and J lost 7, with 18 bases in between.

The chain has TRBV30 and TRBJ1-3; D unresolved. The germline V gene encodes CDR1 GTSNPN and CDR2 SVGIG (reference sequence). The V gene lost 0 bases and the J gene lost 0 bases, with 9 bases spanning the gap. CDR3 length equals 15 residues. CDR3 bases: TGTGCCTGGAGTGTCGCAGGCCTCTCTGGAAACACCATATATTTT. It translates to CAWSVAGLSGNTIYF.

This rearrangement joins TRBV19 to TRBJ2-1, with TRBD1 identical over 9 bases. Germline V CDR1 and CDR2: LNHDA, SQIVND (reference sequence). The CDR3 is 16 residues long. J gave up 2 bases and V 5 bases, and 7 bases lay outside the gene matches. CDR3 nucleotides: TGTGCCAGTAGTGTCTCCGGGACAGGGACCTACAATGAGCAGTTCTTC. Protein sequence: CASSVSGTGTYNEQFF.

The chain carries TRBV5-6 and TRBJ2-5, with 7 positions matching TRBD1. After removal of 4 bases from V and 5 bases from J, the junction contained 5 bases not matched to a gene. Looked up from germline, CDR1 is SGHDT and CDR2 is YYEEEE. CDR3 length: 13 residues. CDR3 sequence (DNA): TGTGCCAGCAGCGACAGGGTCTTGGAGACCCAGTACTTC. Its translation is CASSDRVLETQYF.

The table lists this clonotype with many counts. The chain couples TRBV28 to TRBJ2-3; no clear D gene. Trimming left V 4 bases short and J 2 bases short, with 7 bases between. From germline, CDR1 is MDHEN and CDR2 SYDVKM. CDR3 length equals 13 residues. CDR3 residues: CASSSPDTDTQYF. For the CDR3, the DNA is TGTGCCAGCAGTTCCCCCGACACAGATACGCAGTATTTT.

A word on this clonotype: A far larger clone is just one base off, so this is likely a read error. This chain connects TRBV6-2 or TRBV6-3 to TRBJ2-7; TRBD2 might be the D (5 bases). The CDR3 totals 14 residues. V gave up 7 bases and J gave up 6 bases, with 19 bases separating them. Germline V gene sequence: CDR1 MNHEY, CDR2 SVGEGT. The DNA for the CDR3 is TGTGCCAGCACCCAACCAGCGGACGTGGGCGAGCAGTACTTC. Its translation is CASTQPADVGEQYF.

This clonotype was detected many times. This chain joins TRBV5-6 and TRBJ2-2; maybe TRBD1 (6 bases). Germline V lookup: CDR1 SGHDT, CDR2 YYEEEE. This CDR3 region has 16 residues. V lost 1 base and J 5 bases, leaving 15 bases between the germline ends. The CDR3: CASSLLAEGGTGELFF. CDR3 nucleotides: TGTGCCAGCAGCTTGTTAGCAGAAGGGGGTACCGGGGAGCTGTTTTTT.

This clonotype has ten or more counts. V gene TRBV3-1 combines with J gene TRBJ1-3; 7 bases map to TRBD1. This CDR3 has 14 residues. Germline V CDR1 and CDR2: LGHDT, YNNKEL (reference sequence). The trim removed 3 bases at V and 9 bases at J, leaving 8 bases unmatched. The CDR3 loop is CASSQTGSGRTIYF. DNA of the CDR3: TGTGCCAGCAGCCAGACAGGGTCCGGTCGCACCATATATTTT.

There are many counts of this clonotype. The J gene is TRBJ2-7, the V gene TRBV6-2 or TRBV6-3; 11 nucleotides agree with TRBD2. Germline trimming cut 6 bases from V and 5 bases from J; bases unmatched to any gene: 6. From germline, CDR1 is MNHEY and CDR2 SVGEGT. This CDR3 comprises 14 residues. The CDR3 reads CASRPEGLADEQYF. CDR3 DNA: TGTGCCAGCAGGCCCGAGGGACTAGCGGACGAGCAGTACTTC.

This clonotype was seen a single time. CDR3 bases: TGTGCCAGCAGTAACCCGGGACAGGGGACCACTGAAGCTTTCTTT. Translating it yields CASSNPGQGTTEAFF. This chain connects TRBV12-3 or TRBV12-4 to TRBJ1-1, with TRBD1 matching 10 bases. The CDR3 extends over 15 amino acids. J lost 4 bases, V lost 5 bases, and 7 bases had no gene match.

This chain connects TRBV7-9 to TRBJ1-2, with D possibly matching TRBD1 (6 bases). CDR3 length equals 14 residues. V was pared by 5 bases and J by 4 bases, with 14 bases between. CDR1 is SEHNR, CDR2 FQNEAQ, per germline (reference sequence). The CDR3 region is CASSPQGIGYGYTF. The CDR3 coding sequence is TGTGCCAGCAGCCCACAGGGAATTGGCTATGGCTACACCTTC.

This clonotype has at least ten counts. CDR3 DNA sequence: TGTGCCAGCAGTTCTAAGAGAAGGAGTGGCTACACCTTC. Translating it yields CASSSKRRSGYTF. This chain joins TRBV28 and TRBJ1-2; no definite D call. The CDR3 is 13 residues long. V was trimmed by 4 bases and J by 7 bases, leaving 13 bases between them. Germline V CDR1 and CDR2: MDHEN, SYDVKM.

This clonotype was recorded at least ten times. The chain is built from TRBV5-1 and TRBJ1-2, with D possibly being TRBD1 (5 bases). V was shortened by 0 bases and J by 4 bases, with 13 bases between the two germline ends. The CDR3 extends over 15 amino acids. Germline V CDR1 and CDR2: SGHRS, YFSETQ. The CDR3 loop reads CASSLGQGEAYGYTF. Here the CDR3 DNA reads TGCGCCAGCAGCTTGGGGCAGGGAGAGGCCTATGGCTACACCTTC.

The chain has TRBV9 and TRBJ2-7; weak D call: TRBD1 (6 bases). The CDR3 is made up of 15 amino acids. Between the trimmed V and J ends, which lost 2 bases and 9 bases, there was a span of 21 bases. The germline CDR1 and CDR2 sequences are SGDLS and YYNGEE. The chain's CDR3 is CASSVRDTGRAGQYF. The CDR3 nucleotides are TGTGCCAGCAGCGTCCGGGACACAGGACGGGCCGGGCAGTACTTC.

This clonotype was recorded at least ten times. This sequence joins TRBV12-3 or TRBV12-4 and TRBJ1-2; 9 nucleotides agree with TRBD1. J was trimmed by 5 bases and V by 3 bases; bases with no gene match: 4. The CDR3 spans 14 residues. CDR3 amino acids: CASSFTGGGYGYTF. For the CDR3, the DNA is TGTGCCAGCAGTTTTACAGGGGGCGGTTATGGCTACACCTTC.

This clonotype was counted only a few times. The chain recombines TRBV30 with TRBJ2-2; D remains unclear. The CDR3 contains 14 residues. Trimming removed 0 bases from V and 7 bases from J, with 12 bases in between. Germline CDR1 reads GTSNPN; CDR2 reads SVGIG (reference sequence). CDR3 nucleotides: TGTGCCTGGAGTGTAAATGGGGTCGGCGGGGAGCTGTTTTTT. Amino acid sequence: CAWSVNGVGGELFF.

This clonotype was picked up many times. The rearrangement links TRBV2 to TRBJ2-1; no clear D gene. CDR3 length equals 13 residues. Germline loops: CDR1 SNHLY, CDR2 FYNNEI. V was cut by 4 bases and J by 8 bases, with 12 bases left in between. CDR3 in DNA: TGTGCCAGCAGTGTCTCCCTCAGCGATGAGCAGTTCTTC. Protein product: CASSVSLSDEQFF.

The sample holds many counts of this clonotype. The rearrangement links TRBV20-1 to TRBJ2-5; D is perhaps TRBD2 (6 bases). CDR1 is DFQATT and CDR2 is SNEGSKA in the germline V gene (reference sequence). This CDR3 spans 13 amino acids. The ends were cut back, 6 bases at V and 1 base at J, with 12 bases in the middle. CDR3: CSAPGRAQETQYF. The CDR3 DNA sequence: TGCAGTGCCCCCGGGAGAGCCCAAGAGACCCAGTACTTC.

This clonotype came up many times. V and J are TRBV12-3 or TRBV12-4 and TRBJ2-7; the D gene is possibly TRBD2 (6 bases). Trimming left V 6 bases short and J 0 bases short, with 15 bases between. This CDR3 comprises 15 residues. CDR3 coding DNA: TGTGCCAGCAGCTTCGCGGGGCTGAGCTCCTACGAGCAGTACTTC. It codes for CASSFAGLSSYEQYF.

This clonotype was seen many times. The chain links TRBV5-5 to TRBJ1-2; 7 nucleotides align to TRBD1. This CDR3 region has 16 residues. Trimming at V came to 0 bases and at J to 4 bases, leaving 9 bases not matched to a gene. The germline V gene has CDR1 SGHKS and CDR2 YYEKEE (reference sequence). The CDR3 region has the DNA TGTGCCAGCAGCTTGGGCAGGGGGGACGCAAGCTATGGCTACACCTTC. Translation: CASSLGRGDASYGYTF.

This clonotype has a count of ten or more. The chain uses TRBV10-2 and TRBJ2-2; D is unclear. CDR1 is WSHSY and CDR2 is SAAADI in the germline V gene. V was cut by 6 bases and J by 0 bases, with 8 bases left in between. This CDR3 is 14 amino acids long. DNA of the CDR3: TGCGCCAGCAGGTCTATCGCGAACACCGGGGAGCTGTTTTTT. It translates to CASRSIANTGELFF.

This clonotype has at least ten counts. The chain uses TRBV27 and TRBJ2-2; TRBD2 matches 14 bases. This CDR3 comprises 17 residues. With V trimmed by 4 bases and J by 5 bases, 6 bases remained unmatched. Germline V gene sequence: CDR1 MNHEY, CDR2 SMNVEV (reference sequence). The CDR3, as DNA: TGTGCCAGCAGTTCGACTAGCGGGAGGGCCAGAACCGGGGAGCTGTTTTTT. It yields the protein CASSSTSGRARTGELFF.

This clonotype has more than one count but fewer than ten. The V and J genes are TRBV4-2 and TRBJ2-1; no firm D call. Germline CDR1 and CDR2: LGHNA and YNFKEQ. This CDR3 contains 16 residues. The V end was cut by 2 bases, the J end by 0 bases, with 11 bases between. CDR3 protein: CASSQSSRSSYNEQFF. The CDR3 region has the DNA TGTGCCAGCAGCCAATCCTCCCGGAGCTCCTACAATGAGCAGTTCTTC.

The sample holds a few counts of this clonotype. The chain couples TRBV24-1 to TRBJ1-2, with D hard to call. CDR1 and CDR2 from the germline V gene are KGHDR and SFDVKD. This CDR3 spans 13 amino acids. V gave up 7 bases and J gave up 1 base, with 9 bases separating them. CDR3 region: CATSETVNYGYTF. Here the CDR3 DNA reads TGTGCCACCAGCGAAACAGTTAACTATGGCTACACCTTC.

The chain has TRBV12-3 or TRBV12-4 and TRBJ1-1, with 8 bases that match TRBD1. The CDR3 is 15 amino acids. The V and J ends lost 2 bases and 6 bases, in that order; junction bases with no gene match: 8. The CDR3 nucleotides read TGTGCCAGCAGTTTACATGGACAGGGTATGGCTGAAGCTTTCTTT. Translation: CASSLHGQGMAEAFF.

This clonotype was observed many times. The rearrangement uses TRBV2 and TRBJ1-5; TRBD1 matches 8 bases. Germline CDR1 and CDR2: SNHLY and FYNNEI. V shed 6 bases and J 0 bases; nucleotides not matched to a gene: 7. This CDR3 region has 16 residues. CDR3 coding DNA: TGTGCCAGCAGGCAGACAGGGGTCTATAGCAATCAGCCCCAGCATTTT. Residues: CASRQTGVYSNQPQHF. The full variable domain, completed using reference TRBV2 and TRBJ1-5, is EPEVTQTPSHQVTQMGQEVILRCVPISNHLYFYWYRQILGQKVEFLVSFYNNEISEKSEIFDDQFSVERPDGSNFTLKIRSTKLEDSAMYFCASRQTGVYSNQPQHFGDGTRLSIL.